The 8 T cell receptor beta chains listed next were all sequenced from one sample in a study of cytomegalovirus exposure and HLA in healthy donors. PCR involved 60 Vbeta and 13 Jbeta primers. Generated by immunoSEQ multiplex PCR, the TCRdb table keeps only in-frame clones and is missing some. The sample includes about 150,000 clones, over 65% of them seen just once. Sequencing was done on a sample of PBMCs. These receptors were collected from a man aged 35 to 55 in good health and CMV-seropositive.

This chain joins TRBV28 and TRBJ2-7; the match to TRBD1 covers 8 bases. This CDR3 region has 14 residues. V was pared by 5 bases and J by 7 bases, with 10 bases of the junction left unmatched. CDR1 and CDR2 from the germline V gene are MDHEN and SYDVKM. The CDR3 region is CASSAAGGWGEQYF. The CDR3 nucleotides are TGTGCCAGCAGTGCGGCAGGGGGCTGGGGGGAGCAGTACTTC.

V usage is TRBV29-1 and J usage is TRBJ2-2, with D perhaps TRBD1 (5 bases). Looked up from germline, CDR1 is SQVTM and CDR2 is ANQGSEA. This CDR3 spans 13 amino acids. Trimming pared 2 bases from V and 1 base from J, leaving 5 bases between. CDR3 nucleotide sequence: TGCAGCGTTGAACAGGGGAACACCGGGGAGCTGTTTTTT. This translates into CSVEQGNTGELFF.

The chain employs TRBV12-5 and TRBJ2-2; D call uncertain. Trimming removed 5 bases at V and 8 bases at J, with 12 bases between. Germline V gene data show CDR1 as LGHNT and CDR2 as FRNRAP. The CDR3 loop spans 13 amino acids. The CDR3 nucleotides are TGTGCTAGTGGTACCGTCTTCGGGGGGGAGCTGTTTTTT. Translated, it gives CASGTVFGGELFF.

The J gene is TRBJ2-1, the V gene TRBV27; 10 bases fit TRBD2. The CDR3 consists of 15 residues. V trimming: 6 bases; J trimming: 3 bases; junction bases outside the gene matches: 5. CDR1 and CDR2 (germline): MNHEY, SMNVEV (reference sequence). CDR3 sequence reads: CASRILAGSYNEQFF. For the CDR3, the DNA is TGTGCCAGCAGAATACTAGCGGGAAGCTACAATGAGCAGTTCTTC.

The CDR3 here is CASSQEGSFTGELFF. CDR3 in DNA: TGCGCCAGCAGCCAAGAGGGCTCTTTTACCGGGGAGCTGTTTTTT. The chain recombines TRBV4-1 with TRBJ2-2; D not certain. This CDR3 is built from 15 residues. Germline CDR1 and CDR2: MGHRA and YSYEKL. The V end lost 0 bases, the J end lost 5 bases, and 10 bases lay between the germline ends.

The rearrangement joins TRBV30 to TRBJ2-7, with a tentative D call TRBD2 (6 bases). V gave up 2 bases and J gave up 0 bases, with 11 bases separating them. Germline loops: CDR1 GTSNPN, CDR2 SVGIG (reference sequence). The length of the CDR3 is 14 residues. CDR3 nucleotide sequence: TGTGCCTGGAGTAGGGGAGGCAGCTCCTACGAGCAGTACTTC. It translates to CAWSRGGSSYEQYF.

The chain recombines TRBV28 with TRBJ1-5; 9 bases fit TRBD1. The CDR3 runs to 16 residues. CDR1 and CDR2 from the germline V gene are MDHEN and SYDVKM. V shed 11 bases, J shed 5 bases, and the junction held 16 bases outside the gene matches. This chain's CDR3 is CAGKGLGQGVDQPQHF. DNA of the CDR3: TGTGCCGGCAAAGGATTGGGACAGGGTGTCGATCAGCCCCAGCATTTT.

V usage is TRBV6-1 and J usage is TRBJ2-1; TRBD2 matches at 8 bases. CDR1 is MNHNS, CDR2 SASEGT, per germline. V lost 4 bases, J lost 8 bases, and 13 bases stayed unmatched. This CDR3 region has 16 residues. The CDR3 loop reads CASSVILSGGPYEQFF. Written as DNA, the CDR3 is TGTGCCAGCAGTGTGATTCTATCGGGAGGGCCCTATGAGCAGTTCTTC.